The T cell receptor beta chain described here comes from a study of OX40 agonist ivuxolimab in advanced cancers. For the study at large: An agonistic human IgG2 monoclonal antibody against OX40 (CD134) was given. Prior anti-PD-1, anti-PD-L1 or anti-CTLA-4 therapy was allowed; 30% to 40% had some. Mean age 60 years, range 23 to 79; about 85% male.

Baseline was the first blood sampling point, followed by cycle 4 day 1 and cycle 7 day 1. Germline assignment: CDR1 SGHTA and CDR2 FQGNSA. This CDR3 is 15 amino acids long. Trimming removed 1 base at V and 6 bases at J, with 16 bases between. Assay used: immunoSEQ multiplex PCR; TCRdb lists only in-frame clones, some missing. The repertoire holds approximately 54,000 clones, with approximately 90% as singletons. The specimen was CD4+ or CD8+ T cells sorted from blood, collected in a trial of the OX40 agonist ivuxolimab. The sequence was obtained from an adult with an advanced solid tumor such as melanoma, head and neck, liver or kidney cancer. J is TRBJ2-7 and V is TRBV7-2, with D uncertain. The CDR3 nucleotides are TGTGCCAGCAGCTTAGTATTAGGGTATGATGCCGAGCAGTACTTC. This translates into CASSLVLGYDAEQYF.